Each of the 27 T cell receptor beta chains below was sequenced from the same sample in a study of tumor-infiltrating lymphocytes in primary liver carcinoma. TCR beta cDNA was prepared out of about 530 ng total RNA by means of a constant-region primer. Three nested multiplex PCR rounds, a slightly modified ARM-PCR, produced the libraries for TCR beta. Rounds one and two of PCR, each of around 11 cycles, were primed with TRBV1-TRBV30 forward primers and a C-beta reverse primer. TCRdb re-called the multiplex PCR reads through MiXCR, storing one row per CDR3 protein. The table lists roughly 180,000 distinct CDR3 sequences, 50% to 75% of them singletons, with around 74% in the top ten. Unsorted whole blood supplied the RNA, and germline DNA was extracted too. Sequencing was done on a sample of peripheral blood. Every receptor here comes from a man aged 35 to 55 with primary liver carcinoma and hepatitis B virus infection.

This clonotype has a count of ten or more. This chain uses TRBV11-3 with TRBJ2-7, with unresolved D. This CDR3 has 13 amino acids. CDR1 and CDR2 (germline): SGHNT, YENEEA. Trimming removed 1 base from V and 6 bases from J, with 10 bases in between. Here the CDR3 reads CASSLVSRSEQYF. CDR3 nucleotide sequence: TGTGCCAGCAGCTTAGTGTCTAGAAGCGAGCAGTACTTC.

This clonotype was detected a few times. CDR3 sequence: CASSPLSLHSSGVGIYGYTF. The CDR3 region has the DNA TGTGCCAGCAGCCCATTATCTTTACATTCGTCCGGGGTGGGGATCTATGGCTACACCTTC. The genes are TRBV7-8 and TRBJ1-2; D unclear. The CDR3 is made up of 20 amino acids. The ends were cut back, 5 bases at V and 4 bases at J, with 32 bases in the middle. From germline, CDR1 is SGHVS and CDR2 FQNEAQ.

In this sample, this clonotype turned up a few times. CDR3 in amino acids: CASTSGITDTQYF. The CDR3 nucleotides read TGTGCCAGCACGAGCGGGATCACAGATACGCAGTATTTT. J is TRBJ2-3 and V is TRBV28; 7 bases map to TRBD2. The CDR3 contains 13 residues. V lost 7 bases, J lost 2 bases, and 3 bases stayed unmatched. CDR1 MDHEN and CDR2 SYDVKM come from the germline V gene.

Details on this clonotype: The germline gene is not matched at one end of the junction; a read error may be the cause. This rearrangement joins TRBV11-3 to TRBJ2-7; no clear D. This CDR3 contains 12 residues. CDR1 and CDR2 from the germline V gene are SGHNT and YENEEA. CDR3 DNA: TGTACCAGCAGCTTAGTTCCAGACAAGCAGTACTTC. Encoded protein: CTSSLVPDKQYF.

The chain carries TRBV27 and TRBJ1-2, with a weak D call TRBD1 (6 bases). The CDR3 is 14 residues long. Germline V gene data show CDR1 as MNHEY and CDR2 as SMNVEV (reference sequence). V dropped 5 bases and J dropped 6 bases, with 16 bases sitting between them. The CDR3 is CASSPRDMVDGYTF. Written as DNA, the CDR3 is TGTGCCAGCAGTCCTCGGGACATGGTGGATGGCTACACCTTC.

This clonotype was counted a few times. The CDR3 region is CSVEGQRGTEAFF. In DNA form, the CDR3 reads TGCAGCGTTGAAGGACAGAGGGGCACTGAAGCTTTCTTT. This chain connects TRBV29-1 to TRBJ1-1; TRBD1 is a possible D gene (5 bases). V lost 1 base and J 4 bases, leaving 10 bases between the germline ends. There are 13 residues in the CDR3. Germline V gene lookup returns CDR1 SQVTM and CDR2 ANQGSEA.

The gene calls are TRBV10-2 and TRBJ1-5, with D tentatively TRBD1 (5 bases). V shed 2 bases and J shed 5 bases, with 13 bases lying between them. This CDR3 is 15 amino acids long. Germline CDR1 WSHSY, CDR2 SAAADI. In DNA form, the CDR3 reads TGCGCCAGCAGTGAGCTGGGGACCCAGTATCAGCCCCAGCATTTT. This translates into CASSELGTQYQPQHF.

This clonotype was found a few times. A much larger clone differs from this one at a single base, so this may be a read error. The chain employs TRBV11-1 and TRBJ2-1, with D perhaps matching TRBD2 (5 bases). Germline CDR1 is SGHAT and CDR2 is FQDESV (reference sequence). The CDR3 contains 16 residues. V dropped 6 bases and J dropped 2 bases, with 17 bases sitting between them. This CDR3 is CASRGEAETPYNEQFF. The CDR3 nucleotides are TGTGCCAGCAGGGGTGAAGCGGAGACGCCCTACAATGAGCAGTTCTTC.

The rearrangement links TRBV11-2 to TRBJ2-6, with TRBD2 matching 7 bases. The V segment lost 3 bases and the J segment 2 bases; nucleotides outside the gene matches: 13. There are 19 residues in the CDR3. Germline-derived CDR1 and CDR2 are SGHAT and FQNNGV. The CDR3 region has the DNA TGTGCCAGCAGCTTCTATATCGGACTAGTGGGGACTGGGGCCAACGTCCTGACTTTC. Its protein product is CASSFYIGLVGTGANVLTF.

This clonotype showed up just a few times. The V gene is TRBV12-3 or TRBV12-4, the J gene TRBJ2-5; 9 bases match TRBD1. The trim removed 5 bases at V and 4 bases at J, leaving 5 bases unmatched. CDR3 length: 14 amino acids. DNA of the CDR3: TGTGCCAGCAGTCTCGGACAGGGGTCAGAGACCCAGTACTTC. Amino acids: CASSLGQGSETQYF.

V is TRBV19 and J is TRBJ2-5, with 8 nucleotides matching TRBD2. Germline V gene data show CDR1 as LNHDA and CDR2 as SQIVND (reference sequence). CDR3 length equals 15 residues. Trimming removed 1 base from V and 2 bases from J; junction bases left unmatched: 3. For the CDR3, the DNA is TGTGCCAGTAGTATAGGTAGCGGGACGCAAGAGACCCAGTACTTC. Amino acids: CASSIGSGTQETQYF.

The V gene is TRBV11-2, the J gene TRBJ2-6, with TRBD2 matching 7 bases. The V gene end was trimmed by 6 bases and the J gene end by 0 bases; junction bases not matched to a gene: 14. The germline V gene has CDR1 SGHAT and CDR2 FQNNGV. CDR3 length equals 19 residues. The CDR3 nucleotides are TGTGCCAGCAGACGCATCGCTTGGCGGGAGCGCTCTGGGGCCAACGTCCTGACTTTC. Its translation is CASRRIAWRERSGANVLTF.

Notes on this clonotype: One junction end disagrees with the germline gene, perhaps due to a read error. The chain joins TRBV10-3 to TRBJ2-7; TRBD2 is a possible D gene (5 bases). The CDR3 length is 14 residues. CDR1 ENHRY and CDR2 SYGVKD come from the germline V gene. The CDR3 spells CTISPGGLDYEQYF. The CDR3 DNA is TGTACCATCAGCCCCGGCGGGCTTGACTACGAGCAGTACTTC.

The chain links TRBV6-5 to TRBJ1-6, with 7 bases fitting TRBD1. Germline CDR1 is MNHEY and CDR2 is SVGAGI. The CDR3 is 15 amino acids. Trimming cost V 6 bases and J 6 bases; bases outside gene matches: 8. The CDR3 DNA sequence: TGTGCCAGCAGCCTCGGACAGGAGGGTAATTCACCCCTCCACTTT. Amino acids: CASSLGQEGNSPLHF.

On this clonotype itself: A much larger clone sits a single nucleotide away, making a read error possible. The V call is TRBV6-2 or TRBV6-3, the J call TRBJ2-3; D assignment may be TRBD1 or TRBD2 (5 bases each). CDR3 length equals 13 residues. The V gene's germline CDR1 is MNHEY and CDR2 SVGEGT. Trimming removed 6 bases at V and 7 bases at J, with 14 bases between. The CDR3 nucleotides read TGTGCCAGCAGCTGGGGACCAGCGAATACGCAGTATTTT. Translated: CASSWGPANTQYF.

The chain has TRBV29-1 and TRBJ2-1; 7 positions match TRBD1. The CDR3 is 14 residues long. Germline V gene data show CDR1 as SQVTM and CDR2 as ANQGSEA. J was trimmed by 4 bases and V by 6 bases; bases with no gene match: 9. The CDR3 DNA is TGCAGCGTATCGGGACAGACGAGTTACAATGAGCAGTTCTTC. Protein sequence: CSVSGQTSYNEQFF.

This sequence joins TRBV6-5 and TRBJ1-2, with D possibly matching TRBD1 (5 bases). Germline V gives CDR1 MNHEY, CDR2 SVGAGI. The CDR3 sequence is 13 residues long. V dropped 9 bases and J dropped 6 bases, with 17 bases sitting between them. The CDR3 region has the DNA TGTGCCAGTAGGGGCCGGCCATCCAATGGCTACACCTTC. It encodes CASRGRPSNGYTF.

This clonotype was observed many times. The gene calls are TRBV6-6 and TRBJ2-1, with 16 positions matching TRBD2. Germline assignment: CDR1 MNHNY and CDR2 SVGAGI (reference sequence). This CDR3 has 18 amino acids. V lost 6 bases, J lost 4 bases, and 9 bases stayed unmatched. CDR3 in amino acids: CASSEGLAGGPIYNEQFF. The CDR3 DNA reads TGTGCCAGCAGCGAGGGACTAGCGGGAGGGCCGATTTACAATGAGCAGTTCTTC.

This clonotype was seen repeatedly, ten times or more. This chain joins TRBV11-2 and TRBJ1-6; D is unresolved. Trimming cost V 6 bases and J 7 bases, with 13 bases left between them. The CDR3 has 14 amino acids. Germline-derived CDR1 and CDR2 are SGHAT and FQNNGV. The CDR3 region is CASRLSGPNSPLHF. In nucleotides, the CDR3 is TGTGCCAGCAGGTTATCTGGGCCCAATTCACCCCTCCACTTT. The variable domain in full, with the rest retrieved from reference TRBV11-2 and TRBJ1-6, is EAGVAQSPRYKIIEKRQSVAFWCNPISGHATLYWYQQILGQGPKLLIQFQNNGVVDDSQLPKDRFSAERLKGVDSTLKIQPAKLEDSAVYLCASRLSGPNSPLHFGNGTRLTVT.

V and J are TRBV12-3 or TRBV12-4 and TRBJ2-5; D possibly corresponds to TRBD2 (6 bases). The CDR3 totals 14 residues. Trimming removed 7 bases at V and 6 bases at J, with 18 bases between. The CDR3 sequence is CASNDSGRTKTQYF. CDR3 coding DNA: TGTGCCAGCAATGATAGTGGGAGGACGAAGACCCAGTACTTC.

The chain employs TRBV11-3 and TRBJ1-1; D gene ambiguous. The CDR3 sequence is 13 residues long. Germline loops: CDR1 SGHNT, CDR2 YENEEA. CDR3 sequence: CISSLSPAAEAFF. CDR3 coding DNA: TGTATCAGCAGCTTAAGTCCGGCCGCTGAAGCTTTCTTT. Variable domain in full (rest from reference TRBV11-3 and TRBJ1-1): EAGVVQSPRYKIIEKKQPVAFWCNPISGHNTLYWYLQNLGQGPELLIRYENEEAVDDSQLPKDRFSAERLKGVDSTLKIQPAELGDSAVYLCISSLSPAAEAFFGQGTRLTVV.

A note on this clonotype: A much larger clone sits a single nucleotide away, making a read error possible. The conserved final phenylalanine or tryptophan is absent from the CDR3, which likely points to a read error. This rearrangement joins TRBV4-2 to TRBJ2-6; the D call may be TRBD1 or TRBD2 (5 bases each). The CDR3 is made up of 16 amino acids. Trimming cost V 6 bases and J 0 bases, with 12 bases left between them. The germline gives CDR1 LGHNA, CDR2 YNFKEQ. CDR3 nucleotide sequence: TGTGCCAGCAGTCGGGACCCCGGCTCTGGGGCCAACGTCCTGACTCTC. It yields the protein CASSRDPGSGANVLTL.

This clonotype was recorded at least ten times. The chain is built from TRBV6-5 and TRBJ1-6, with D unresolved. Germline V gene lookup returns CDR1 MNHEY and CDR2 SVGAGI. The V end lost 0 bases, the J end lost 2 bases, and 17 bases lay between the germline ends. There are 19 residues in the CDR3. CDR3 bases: TGTGCCAGCAGTTACTCGCGGATCCCCAGCGGGGCCTATAATTCACCCCTCCACTTT. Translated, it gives CASSYSRIPSGAYNSPLHF.

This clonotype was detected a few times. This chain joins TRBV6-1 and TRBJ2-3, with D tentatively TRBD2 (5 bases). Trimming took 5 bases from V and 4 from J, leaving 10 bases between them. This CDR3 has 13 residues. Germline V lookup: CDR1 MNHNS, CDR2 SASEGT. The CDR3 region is CASSTRGADTQYF. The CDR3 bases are TGTGCCAGCAGTACACGGGGAGCAGATACGCAGTATTTT.

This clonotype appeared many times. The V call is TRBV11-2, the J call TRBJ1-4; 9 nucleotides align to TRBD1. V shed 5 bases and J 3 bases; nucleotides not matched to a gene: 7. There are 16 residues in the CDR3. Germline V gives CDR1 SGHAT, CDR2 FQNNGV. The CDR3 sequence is CASSLQGARANEKLFF. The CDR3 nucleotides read TGTGCCAGCAGCCTACAGGGGGCCAGGGCTAATGAAAAACTGTTTTTT.

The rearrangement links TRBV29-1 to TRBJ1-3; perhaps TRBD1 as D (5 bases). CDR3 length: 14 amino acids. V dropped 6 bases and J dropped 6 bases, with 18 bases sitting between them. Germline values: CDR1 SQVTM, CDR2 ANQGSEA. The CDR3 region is CSVDPGNTENTIYF. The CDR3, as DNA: TGCAGCGTGGACCCAGGGAATACGGAAAACACCATATATTTT.

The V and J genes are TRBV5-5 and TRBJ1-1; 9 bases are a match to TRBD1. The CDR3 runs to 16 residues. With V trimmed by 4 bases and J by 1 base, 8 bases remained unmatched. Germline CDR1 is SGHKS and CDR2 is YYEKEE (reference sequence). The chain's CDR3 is CASSGTGQGWNTEAFF. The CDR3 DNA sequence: TGTGCCAGCAGCGGGACAGGGCAGGGGTGGAACACTGAAGCTTTCTTT.